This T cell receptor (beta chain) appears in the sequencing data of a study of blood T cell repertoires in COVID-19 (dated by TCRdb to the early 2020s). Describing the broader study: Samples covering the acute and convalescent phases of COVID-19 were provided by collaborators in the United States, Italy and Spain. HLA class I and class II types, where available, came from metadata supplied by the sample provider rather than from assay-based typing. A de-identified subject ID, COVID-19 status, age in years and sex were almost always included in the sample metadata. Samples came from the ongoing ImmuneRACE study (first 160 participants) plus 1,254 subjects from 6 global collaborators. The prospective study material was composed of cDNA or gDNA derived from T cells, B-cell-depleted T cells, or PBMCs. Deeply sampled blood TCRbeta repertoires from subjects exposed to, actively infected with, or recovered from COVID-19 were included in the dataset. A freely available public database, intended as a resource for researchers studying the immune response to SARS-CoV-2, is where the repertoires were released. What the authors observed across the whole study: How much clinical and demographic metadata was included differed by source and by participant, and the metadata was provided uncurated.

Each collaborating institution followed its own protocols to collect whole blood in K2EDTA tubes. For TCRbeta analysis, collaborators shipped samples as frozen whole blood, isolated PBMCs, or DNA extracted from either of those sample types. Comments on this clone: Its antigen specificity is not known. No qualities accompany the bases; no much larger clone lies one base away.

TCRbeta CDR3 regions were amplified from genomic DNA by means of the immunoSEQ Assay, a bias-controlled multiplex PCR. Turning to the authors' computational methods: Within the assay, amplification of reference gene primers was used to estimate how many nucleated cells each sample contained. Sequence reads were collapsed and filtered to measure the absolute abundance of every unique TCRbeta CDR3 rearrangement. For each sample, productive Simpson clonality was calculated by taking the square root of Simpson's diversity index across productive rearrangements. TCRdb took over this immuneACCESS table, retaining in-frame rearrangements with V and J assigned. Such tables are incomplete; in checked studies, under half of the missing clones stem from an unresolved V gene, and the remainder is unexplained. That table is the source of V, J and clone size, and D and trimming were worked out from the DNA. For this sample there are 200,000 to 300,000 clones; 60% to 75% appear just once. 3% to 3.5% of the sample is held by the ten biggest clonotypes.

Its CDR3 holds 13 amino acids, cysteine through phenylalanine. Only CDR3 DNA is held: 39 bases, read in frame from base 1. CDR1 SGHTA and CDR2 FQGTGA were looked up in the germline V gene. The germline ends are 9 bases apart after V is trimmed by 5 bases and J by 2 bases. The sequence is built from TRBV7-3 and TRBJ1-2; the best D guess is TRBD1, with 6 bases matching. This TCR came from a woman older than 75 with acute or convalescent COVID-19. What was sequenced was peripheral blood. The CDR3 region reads CASSPGQNYGYTF. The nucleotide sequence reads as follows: TGTGCCAGCAGCCCCGGACAGAACTATGGCTACACCTTC.